The T cell receptor (beta chain) under discussion was sequenced for a study of T cell responses to AZD1222 COVID-19 vaccine. Whole-study findings and limits: Baseline seropositives among AZD1222 recipients totaled only five to seven. Repertoires were sampled only after the peak T cell response. Mostly white British, mostly female donors; authors suggested clonal diversity may be underestimated.

The V segment lost 1 base and the J segment 1 base; nucleotides outside the gene matches: 3. The CDR3 is 15 amino acids. Germline values: CDR1 SGHTA, CDR2 FQGNSA. Assay used: immunoSEQ multiplex PCR; TCRdb lists only in-frame clones, some missing. Altogether some 250,000 clones are present, around 93% being singletons, with the ten largest covering around 0.6%. A word on this clone: Its cognate antigen is unknown.

This sample comprised peripheral blood, obtained 28 days after the second AZD1222 dose. The clonotype comes from an adult who received the AZD1222 COVID-19 vaccine. This rearrangement joins TRBV7-2 to TRBJ2-5; 7 bases match TRBD2. CDR3: CASSLVASGQETQYF. CDR3 DNA sequence: TGTGCCAGCAGCTTAGTGGCTAGCGGCCAAGAGACCCAGTACTTC. The complete variable domain, with remaining parts taken from reference TRBV7-2 and TRBJ2-5, reads GAGVSQSPSNKVTEKGKDVELRCDPISGHTALYWYRQSLGQGLEFLIYFQGNSAPDKSGLPSDRFSAERTGGSVSTLTIQRTQQEDSAVYLCASSLVASGQETQYFGPGTRLLVL.